This TCR beta chain stems from a study of blood T cell repertoires in COVID-19. At the level of the study: From the United States, Italy and Spain came samples of acute and convalescent COVID-19.

Sequenced by immunoSEQ multiplex PCR; TCRdb stores in-frame clones only, minus some. This table has hundreds of thousands of clones, around 88% appearing once. The sequencing input was PBMCs or T cells enriched from blood (not recorded which). The TCR comes from a woman aged 35 to 49 who had recovered from COVID-19.

The CDR3 loop is CASSFPPGTAFF. The CDR3 DNA reads TGTGCCAGTAGTTTCCCTCCAGGAACGGCTTTCTTT. The rearrangement joins TRBV19 to TRBJ1-1; D call uncertain. The CDR3 runs to 12 residues. Trimming removed 5 bases from V and 11 bases from J, with 15 bases in between. Germline V CDR1 and CDR2: LNHDA, SQIVND (reference sequence).